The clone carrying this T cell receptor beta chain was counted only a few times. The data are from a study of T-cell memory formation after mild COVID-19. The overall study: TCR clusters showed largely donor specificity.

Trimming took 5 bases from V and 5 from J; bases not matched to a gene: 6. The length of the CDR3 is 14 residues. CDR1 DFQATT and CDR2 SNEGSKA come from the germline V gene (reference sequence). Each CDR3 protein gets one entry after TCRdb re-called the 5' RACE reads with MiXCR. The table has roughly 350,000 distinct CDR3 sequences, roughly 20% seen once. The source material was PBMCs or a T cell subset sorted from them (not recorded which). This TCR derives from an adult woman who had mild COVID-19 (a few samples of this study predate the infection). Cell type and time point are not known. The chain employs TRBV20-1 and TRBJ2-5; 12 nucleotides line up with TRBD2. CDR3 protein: CSARGLAGMETQYF. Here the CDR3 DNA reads TGCAGTGCTCGTGGACTAGCGGGGATGGAGACCCAGTACTTC.